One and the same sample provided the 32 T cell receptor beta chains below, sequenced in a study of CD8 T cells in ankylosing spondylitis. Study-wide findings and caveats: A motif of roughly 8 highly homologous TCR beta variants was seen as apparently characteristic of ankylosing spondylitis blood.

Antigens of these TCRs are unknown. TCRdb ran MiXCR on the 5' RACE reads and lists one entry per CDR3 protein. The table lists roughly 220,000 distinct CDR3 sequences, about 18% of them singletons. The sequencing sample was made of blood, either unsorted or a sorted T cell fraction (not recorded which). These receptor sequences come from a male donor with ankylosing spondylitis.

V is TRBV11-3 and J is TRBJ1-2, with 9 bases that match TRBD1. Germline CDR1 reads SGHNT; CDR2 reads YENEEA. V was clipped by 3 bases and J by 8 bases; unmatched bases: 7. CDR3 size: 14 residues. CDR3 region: CASSFGQGSGGYTF. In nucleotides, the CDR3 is TGTGCCAGCAGCTTCGGACAGGGGTCGGGGGGCTACACCTTC.

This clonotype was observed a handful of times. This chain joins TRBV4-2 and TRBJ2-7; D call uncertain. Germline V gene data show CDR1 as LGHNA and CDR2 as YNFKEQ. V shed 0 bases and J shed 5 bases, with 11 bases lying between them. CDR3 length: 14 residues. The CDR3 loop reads CASSQDNAVDEQYF. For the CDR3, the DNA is TGTGCCAGCAGCCAAGATAATGCCGTCGACGAGCAGTACTTC.

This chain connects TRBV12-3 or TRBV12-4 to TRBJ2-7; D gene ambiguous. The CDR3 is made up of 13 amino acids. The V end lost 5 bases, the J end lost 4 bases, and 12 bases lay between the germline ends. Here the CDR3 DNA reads TGTGCCAGCAGTCCCAACGGTCCTTACGAGCAGTACTTC. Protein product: CASSPNGPYEQYF.

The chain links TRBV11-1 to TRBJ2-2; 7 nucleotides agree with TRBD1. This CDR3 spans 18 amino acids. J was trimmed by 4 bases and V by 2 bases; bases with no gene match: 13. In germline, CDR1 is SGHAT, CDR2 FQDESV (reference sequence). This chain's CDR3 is CASSLPATGWGLTGELFF. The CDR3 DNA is TGTGCCAGCAGCTTACCGGCGACAGGGTGGGGTCTCACCGGGGAGCTGTTTTTT.

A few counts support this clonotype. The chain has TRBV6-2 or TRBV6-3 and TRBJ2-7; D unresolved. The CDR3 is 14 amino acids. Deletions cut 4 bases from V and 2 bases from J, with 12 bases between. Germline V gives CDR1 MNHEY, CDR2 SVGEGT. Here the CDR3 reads CASSSDLWPYEQYF. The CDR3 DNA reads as TGTGCCAGCAGTTCCGACCTTTGGCCCTACGAGCAGTACTTC.

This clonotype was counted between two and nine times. CDR3 in DNA: TGCGCCAGCAGTTGGACAGGGGGCGCGACTGAAGCTTTCTTT. Translation gives CASSWTGGATEAFF. This chain uses TRBV4-1 with TRBJ1-1, with 11 bases that match TRBD1. V lost 6 bases, J lost 5 bases, and 5 bases stayed unmatched. The germline CDR1 and CDR2 sequences are MGHRA and YSYEKL. The CDR3 consists of 14 residues.

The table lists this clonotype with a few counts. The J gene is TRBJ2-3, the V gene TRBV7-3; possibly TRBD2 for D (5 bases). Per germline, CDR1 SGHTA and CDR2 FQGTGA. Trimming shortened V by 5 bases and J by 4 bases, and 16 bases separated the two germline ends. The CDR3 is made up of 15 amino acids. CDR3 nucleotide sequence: TGTGCCAGCAGCCCCGACTCGCGGGTTGCAGATACGCAGTATTTT. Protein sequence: CASSPDSRVADTQYF.

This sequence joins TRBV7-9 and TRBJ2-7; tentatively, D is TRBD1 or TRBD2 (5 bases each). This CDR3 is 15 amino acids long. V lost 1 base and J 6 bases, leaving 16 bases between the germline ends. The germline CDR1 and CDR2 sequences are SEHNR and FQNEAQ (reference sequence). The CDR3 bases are TGTGCCAGCAGCTTAGATCAGGGACCGGTGGGCGAGCAGTACTTC. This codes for CASSLDQGPVGEQYF. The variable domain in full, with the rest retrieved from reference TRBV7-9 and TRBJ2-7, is DTGVSQNPRHKITKRGQNVTFRCDPISEHNRLYWYRQTLGQGPEFLTYFQNEAQLEKSRLLSDRFSAERPKGSFSTLEIQRTEQGDSAMYLCASSLDQGPVGEQYFGPGTRLTVT.

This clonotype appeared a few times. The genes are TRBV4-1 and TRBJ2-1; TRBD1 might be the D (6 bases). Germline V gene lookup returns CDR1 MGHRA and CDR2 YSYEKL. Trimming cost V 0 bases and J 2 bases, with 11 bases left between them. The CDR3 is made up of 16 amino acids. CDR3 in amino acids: CASSQEEWGPYNEQFF. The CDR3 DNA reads TGCGCCAGCAGCCAAGAGGAATGGGGGCCCTACAATGAGCAGTTCTTC.

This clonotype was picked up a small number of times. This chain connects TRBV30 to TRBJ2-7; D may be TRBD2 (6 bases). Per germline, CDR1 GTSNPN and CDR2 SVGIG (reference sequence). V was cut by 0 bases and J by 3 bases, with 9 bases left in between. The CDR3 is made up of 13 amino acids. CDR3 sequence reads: CAWSVPGSYEQYF. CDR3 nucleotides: TGTGCCTGGAGTGTACCCGGGAGCTACGAGCAGTACTTC. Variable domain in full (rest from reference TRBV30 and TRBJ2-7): SQTIHQWPATLVQPVGSPLSLECTVEGTSNPNLYWYRQAAGRGLQLLFYSVGIGQISSEVPQNLSASRPQDRQFILSSKKLLLSDSGFYLCAWSVPGSYEQYFGPGTRLTVT.

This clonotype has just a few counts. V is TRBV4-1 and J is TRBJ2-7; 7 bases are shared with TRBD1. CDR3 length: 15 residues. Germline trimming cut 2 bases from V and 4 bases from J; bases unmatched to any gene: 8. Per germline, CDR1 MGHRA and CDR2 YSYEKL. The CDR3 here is CASSQWHRGSYEQYF. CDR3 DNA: TGCGCCAGCAGCCAATGGCACAGGGGATCTTACGAGCAGTACTTC.

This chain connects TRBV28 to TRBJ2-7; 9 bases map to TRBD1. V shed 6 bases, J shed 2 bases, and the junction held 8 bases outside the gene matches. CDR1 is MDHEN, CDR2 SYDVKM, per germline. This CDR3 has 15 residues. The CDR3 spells CASSFLGTGTYEQYF. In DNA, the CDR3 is TGTGCCAGCAGCTTTCTCGGGACAGGGACCTACGAGCAGTACTTC.

CDR3 region: CASTPTRVAGGETQYF. The CDR3 nucleotides read TGTGCCAGCACCCCCACAAGGGTAGCGGGAGGTGAGACCCAGTACTTC. The J gene is TRBJ2-5, the V gene TRBV6-1; 10 bases map to TRBD2. Trimming took 7 bases from V and 5 from J; bases not matched to a gene: 13. The CDR3 contains 16 residues. Germline CDR1 is MNHNS and CDR2 is SASEGT.

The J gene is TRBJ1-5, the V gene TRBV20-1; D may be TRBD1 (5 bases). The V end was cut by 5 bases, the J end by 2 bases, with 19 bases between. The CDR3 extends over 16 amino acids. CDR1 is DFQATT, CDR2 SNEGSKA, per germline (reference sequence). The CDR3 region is CSAVEIGDGGNQPQHF. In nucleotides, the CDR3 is TGCAGTGCTGTAGAGATTGGGGACGGTGGCAATCAGCCCCAGCATTTT.

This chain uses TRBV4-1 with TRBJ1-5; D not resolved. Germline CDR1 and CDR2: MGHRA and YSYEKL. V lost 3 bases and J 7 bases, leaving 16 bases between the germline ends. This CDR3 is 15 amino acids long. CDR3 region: CASSHPDFQGQPQHF. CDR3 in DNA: TGCGCCAGCAGCCATCCCGACTTCCAAGGCCAGCCCCAGCATTTT.

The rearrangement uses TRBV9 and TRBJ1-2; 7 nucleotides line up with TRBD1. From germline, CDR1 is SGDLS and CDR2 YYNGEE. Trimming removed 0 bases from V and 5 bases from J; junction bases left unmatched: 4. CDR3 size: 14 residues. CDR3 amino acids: CASSVGTGEYGYTF. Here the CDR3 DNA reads TGTGCCAGCAGCGTAGGGACAGGAGAATATGGCTACACCTTC.

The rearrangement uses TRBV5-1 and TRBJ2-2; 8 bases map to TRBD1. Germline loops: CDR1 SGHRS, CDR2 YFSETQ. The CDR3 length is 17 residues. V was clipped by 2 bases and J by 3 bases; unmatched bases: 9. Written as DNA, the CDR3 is TGCGCCAGCAGCTTTTTTTCCGGGACAGGCGACACCGGGGAGCTGTTTTTT. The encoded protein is CASSFFSGTGDTGELFF.

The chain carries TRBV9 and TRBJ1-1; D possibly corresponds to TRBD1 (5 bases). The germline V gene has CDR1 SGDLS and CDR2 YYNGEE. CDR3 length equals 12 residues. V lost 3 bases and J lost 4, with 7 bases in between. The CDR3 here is CASSDGGTEAFF. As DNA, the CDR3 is TGTGCCAGCAGCGACGGGGGCACTGAAGCTTTCTTT.

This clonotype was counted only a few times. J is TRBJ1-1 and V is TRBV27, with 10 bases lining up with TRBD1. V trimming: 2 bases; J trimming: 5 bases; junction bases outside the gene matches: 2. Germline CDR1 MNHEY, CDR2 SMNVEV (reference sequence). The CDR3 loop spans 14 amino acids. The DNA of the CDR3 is TGTGCCAGCAGTTTACGGACAGGGGGGACTGAAGCTTTCTTT. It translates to CASSLRTGGTEAFF.

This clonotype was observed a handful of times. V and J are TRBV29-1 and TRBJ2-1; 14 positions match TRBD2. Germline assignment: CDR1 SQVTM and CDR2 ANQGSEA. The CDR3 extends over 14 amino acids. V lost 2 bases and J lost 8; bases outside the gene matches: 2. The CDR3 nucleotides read TGCAGCGTTGAACTGGGACTAGCGGGGGATGAGCAGTTCTTC. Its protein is CSVELGLAGDEQFF.

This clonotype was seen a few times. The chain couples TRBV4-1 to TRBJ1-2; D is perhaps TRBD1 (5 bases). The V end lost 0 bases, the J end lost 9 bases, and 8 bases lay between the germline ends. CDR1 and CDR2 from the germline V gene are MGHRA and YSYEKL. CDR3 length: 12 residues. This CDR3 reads CASSQDRVSYTF. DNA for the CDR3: TGCGCCAGCAGCCAAGACAGGGTTAGCTACACCTTC.

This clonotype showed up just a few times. The CDR3 spells CASGRDSYEQYF. The CDR3, as DNA: TGTGCTAGTGGGCGGGACTCCTACGAGCAGTACTTC. This chain joins TRBV12-5 and TRBJ2-7; the D gene is possibly TRBD2 (6 bases). Per germline, CDR1 LGHNT and CDR2 FRNRAP. Trimming shortened V by 6 bases and J by 0 bases, and 6 bases separated the two germline ends. CDR3 size: 12 residues.

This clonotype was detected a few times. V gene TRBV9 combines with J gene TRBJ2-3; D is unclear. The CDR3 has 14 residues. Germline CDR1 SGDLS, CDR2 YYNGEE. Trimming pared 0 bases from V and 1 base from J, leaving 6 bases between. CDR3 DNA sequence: TGTGCCAGCAGCGTAGAGGCCCGCACAGATACGCAGTATTTT. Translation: CASSVEARTDTQYF.

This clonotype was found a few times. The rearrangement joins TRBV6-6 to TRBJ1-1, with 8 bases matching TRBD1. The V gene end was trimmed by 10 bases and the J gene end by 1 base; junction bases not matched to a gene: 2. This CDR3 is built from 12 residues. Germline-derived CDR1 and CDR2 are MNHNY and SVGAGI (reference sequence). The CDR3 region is CATGQGNTEAFF. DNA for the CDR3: TGTGCCACCGGACAGGGGAACACTGAAGCTTTCTTT.

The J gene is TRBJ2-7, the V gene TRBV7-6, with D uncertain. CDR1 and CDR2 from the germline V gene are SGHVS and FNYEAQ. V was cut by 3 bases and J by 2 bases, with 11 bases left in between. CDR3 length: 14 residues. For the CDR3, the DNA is TGTGCCAGCAGCTTGGAAGACGGAACCTACGAGCAGTACTTC. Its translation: CASSLEDGTYEQYF.

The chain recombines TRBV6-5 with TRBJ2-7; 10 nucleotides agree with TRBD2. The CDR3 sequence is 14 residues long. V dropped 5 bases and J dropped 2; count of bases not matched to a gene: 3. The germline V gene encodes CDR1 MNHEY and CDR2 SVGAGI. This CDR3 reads CASSTGLAAYEQYF. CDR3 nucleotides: TGTGCCAGCAGTACTGGACTAGCGGCCTACGAGCAGTACTTC.

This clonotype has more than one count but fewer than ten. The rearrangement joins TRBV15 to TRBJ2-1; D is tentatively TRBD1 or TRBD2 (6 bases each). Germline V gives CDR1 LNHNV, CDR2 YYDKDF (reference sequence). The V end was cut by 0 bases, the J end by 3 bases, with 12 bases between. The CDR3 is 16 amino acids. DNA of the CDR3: TGTGCCACCAGCAGAGAGTACGGGGGCTTCTACAATGAGCAGTTCTTC. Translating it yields CATSREYGGFYNEQFF.

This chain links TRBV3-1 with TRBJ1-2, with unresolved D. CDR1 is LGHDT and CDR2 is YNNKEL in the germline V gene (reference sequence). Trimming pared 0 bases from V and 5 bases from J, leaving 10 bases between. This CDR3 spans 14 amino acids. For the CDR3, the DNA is TGTGCCAGCAGCCAAGAAGACGGCGGATATGGCTACACCTTC. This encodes CASSQEDGGYGYTF. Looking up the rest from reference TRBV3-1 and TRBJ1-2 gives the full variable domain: DTAVSQTPKYLVTQMGNDKSIKCEQNLGHDTMYWYKQDSKKFLKIMFSYNNKELIINETVPNRFSPKSPDKAHLNLHINSLELGDSAVYFCASSQEDGGYGYTFGSGTRLTVV.

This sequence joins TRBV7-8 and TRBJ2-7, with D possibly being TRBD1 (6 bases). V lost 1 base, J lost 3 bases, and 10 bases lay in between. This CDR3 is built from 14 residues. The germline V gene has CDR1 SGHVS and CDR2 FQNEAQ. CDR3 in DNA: TGTGCCAGCAGCTTAGGACAGGCCCACTACGAGCAGTACTTC. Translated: CASSLGQAHYEQYF.

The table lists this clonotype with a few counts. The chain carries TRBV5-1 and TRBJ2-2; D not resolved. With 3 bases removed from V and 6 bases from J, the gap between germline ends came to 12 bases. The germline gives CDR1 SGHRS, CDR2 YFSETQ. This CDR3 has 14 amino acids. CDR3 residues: CASSSPSGPGELFF. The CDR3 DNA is TGCGCCAGCAGCTCGCCGTCGGGTCCCGGGGAGCTGTTTTTT.

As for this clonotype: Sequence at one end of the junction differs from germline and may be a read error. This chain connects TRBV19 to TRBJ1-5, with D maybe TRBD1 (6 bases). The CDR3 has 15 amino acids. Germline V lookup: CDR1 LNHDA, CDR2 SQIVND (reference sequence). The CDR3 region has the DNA TGTGCCAGTAGACTGGACAGATATAGCAATCAGCCCCGGCATTTT. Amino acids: CASRLDRYSNQPRHF.

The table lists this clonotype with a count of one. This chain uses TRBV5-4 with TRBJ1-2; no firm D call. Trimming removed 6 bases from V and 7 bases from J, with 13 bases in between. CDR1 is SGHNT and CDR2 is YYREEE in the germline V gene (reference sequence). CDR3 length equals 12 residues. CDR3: CASISISGGYTF. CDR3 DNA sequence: TGTGCCAGCATCTCGATCTCGGGTGGCTACACCTTC. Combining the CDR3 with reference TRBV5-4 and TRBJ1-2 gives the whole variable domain ETGVTQSPTHLIKTRGQQVTLRCSSQSGHNTVSWYQQALGQGPQFIFQYYREEENGRGNFPPRFSGLQFPNYSSELNVNALELDDSALYLCASISISGGYTFGSGTRLTVV.